Listed below are T cell receptor beta chains from one sample, sequenced in a study of blood T cell repertoires in COVID-19. TCRdb's copy holds only in-frame clones and misses some; the assay was immunoSEQ multiplex PCR. The sample yields about 190,000 clones, roughly 90% seen once. The sample consisted of peripheral blood. These receptors all stem from a man in his forties with acute or convalescent COVID-19. Both conserved end residues are part of each CDR3. Each record gives: V gene, clone size, J gene, D gene, CDR3 DNA, CDR3 protein. A D gene is named only where the DNA matches it firmly. Rows give clone size only sometimes, using once, few, many, or a class for an expanded clone.

TRBV9	once	TRBJ2-1	NA	TGTGCCAGCAGCGTAGGCAGCGGCACCATCGGTGAGCAGTTCTTC	CASSVGSGTIGEQFF
TRBV6-1	few	TRBJ2-5	TRBD1	TGTGCCAGCAGTGAGGGGACAGGGGTTAAAGAGACCCAGTACTTC	CASSEGTGVKETQYF
TRBV19	NA	TRBJ1-5	NA	TGTGCCAGTAGTATCCTCCAACAGGGCAATCAGCCCCAGCATTTT	CASSILQQGNQPQHF
TRBV13	NA	TRBJ1-2	NA	TGTGCCAGCAGCTCGCGGACAGTCAACTATGGCTACACCTTC	CASSSRTVNYGYTF
TRBV6-6	NA	TRBJ1-5	TRBD1	TGTGCCAGCAGTACTACAGGGGCTCAGCCCCAGCATTTT	CASSTTGAQPQHF
TRBV27	NA	TRBJ2-7	TRBD1	TGTGCCACCAGTCAAATATCTATGACAGGGTACGAGCAGTACTTC	CATSQISMTGYEQYF
TRBV2	NA	TRBJ2-7	TRBD1	TGTGCCAGCAGATCCGGGACAGTTCTAGGCGAGCAGTACTTC	CASRSGTVLGEQYF
TRBV25-1	NA	TRBJ1-1	TRBD1	TGTGCCAGCACCGGACAGGGACGAGAGGAAGCTTTCTTT	CASTGQGREEAFF
TRBV6-5	NA	TRBJ1-5	NA	TGTGCCAGCAGTTACGGCGGGGGATCACAGCCCCAGCATTTT	CASSYGGGSQPQHF
TRBV19	NA	TRBJ1-5	NA	TGTGCCAGTACCAATGGGTGGAGGGGAAATCAGCCCCAGCATTTT	CASTNGWRGNQPQHF
TRBV6-5	NA	TRBJ1-1	NA	TGTGCCAGCAGTTACACGACAGGGAACACTGAAGCTTTCTTT	CASSYTTGNTEAFF
TRBV5-1	once	TRBJ2-3	NA	TGCGCCAGCAGCGCTCCTACAGGGATCACAGATACGCAGTATTTT	CASSAPTGITDTQYF
TRBV9	few	TRBJ1-3	NA	TGTGCCAGCAGCGTAGGCAGCTCTGGAAACACCATATATTTT	CASSVGSSGNTIYF
TRBV5-4	NA	TRBJ2-1	TRBD2	TGTGCCAGCAGCTTTGGGAGGGTGGGCGAGCAGTTCTTC	CASSFGRVGEQFF
TRBV7-9	NA	TRBJ1-2	NA	TGTGCCAGCAGCTTAGCCGGTGATGGCTACACCTTC	CASSLAGDGYTF
TRBV9	NA	TRBJ1-2	TRBD1	TGTGCCAGCAGCGACCTCCGGGACAGGGGGCCGGGTGGCTACACCTTC	CASSDLRDRGPGGYTF
TRBV27	NA	TRBJ1-2	NA	TGTGCCAGCAGTCCGGCACAGGGTTCCTTATGGGGCTACACCTTC	CASSPAQGSLWGYTF
TRBV25-1	NA	TRBJ1-4	TRBD1	TGTGCCAGCAGTACTGGACAGGGGCATGAAAAACTGTTTTTT	CASSTGQGHEKLFF
TRBV5-1	once	TRBJ1-4	NA	TGCGCCAGCAGTCGACAGGCGGGTCTTGGTAATGAAAAACTGTTTTTT	CASSRQAGLGNEKLFF
TRBV5-6	NA	TRBJ2-3	TRBD1	TGTGCCAGCAGCTTGTATAGACAGGGGCGGGCAGATACGCAGTATTTT	CASSLYRQGRADTQYF
TRBV9	NA	TRBJ1-1	NA	TGTGCCAGCAGCTCCAAAATCGGGATCATGAACACTGAAGCTTTCTTT	CASSSKIGIMNTEAFF
TRBV13	once	TRBJ2-7	NA	TGTGCCAGCAGCTTAGCACAGGGAGAGCAGTACTTC	CASSLAQGEQYF
TRBV15	once	TRBJ2-7	NA	TGTGCCACCAGCGCCCAAAGTAAGGACAGCCCGTTCTACGAGCAGTACTTC	CATSAQSKDSPFYEQYF
TRBV3-1/TRBV3-2	NA	TRBJ2-3	TRBD2	TGTGCCACTAGCGGGGGGCGCTCAGATACGCAGTATTTT	CATSGGRSDTQYF
TRBV5-1	NA	TRBJ1-1	NA	TGCGCCAGCAGCTTACAAGAGGCCACTGAAGCTTTCTTT	CASSLQEATEAFF
TRBV7-2	NA	TRBJ1-1	TRBD1	TGTGCCAGCAGCCAGAACAGGGGGTGGAACACTGAAGCTTTCTTT	CASSQNRGWNTEAFF
TRBV5-1	NA	TRBJ1-2	NA	TGCGCCAGCAGCTTGGCCTTAACAGACTATGGCTACACCTTC	CASSLALTDYGYTF
TRBV5-1	NA	TRBJ1-6	NA	TGCGCCAGCAGCTCAGGAGAGGGTTCTTCACCCCTCCACTTT	CASSSGEGSSPLHF
TRBV7-9	once	TRBJ1-1	NA	TGTGCCAGCAGCAAGGGGACTGAAGCTTTCTTT	CASSKGTEAFF
TRBV24-1	NA	TRBJ2-3	TRBD2	TGTGCCACCAGTGCGGCGGGGGGCTCAGATACGCAGTATTTT	CATSAAGGSDTQYF
TRBV7-3	NA	TRBJ2-1	TRBD2	TGTGCCAGCAGCTTTGGACTAGCGGATGAGCAGTTCTTC	CASSFGLADEQFF
TRBV10-1	few	TRBJ1-2	NA	TGCGCCAGCAGTGTCAGTCCCGGCGGTGGCTACACCTTC	CASSVSPGGGYTF
TRBV6-2/TRBV6-3	NA	TRBJ1-3	NA	TGTGCCAGCAGTTATCCGGCAGGGCCTGGAAACACCATATATTTT	CASSYPAGPGNTIYF
TRBV6-6	NA	TRBJ1-1	TRBD1	TGTGCCAGCAGTAAAGGACAGGCGAACACTGAAGCTTTCTTT	CASSKGQANTEAFF
TRBV5-8	NA	TRBJ1-2	TRBD1	TGTGCCAGCAGGCGACAGGGCCGAAACAACTATGGCTACACCTTC	CASRRQGRNNYGYTF
TRBV10-3	NA	TRBJ2-3	TRBD2	TGTGCCACCCGAACTAGCGGGGGCTTCACAGATACGCAGTATTTT	CATRTSGGFTDTQYF
TRBV29-1	once	TRBJ2-7	NA	TGCAGCGTTGAAACGATGACAGGCCCGAGAAATGGCGAGCAGTACTTC	CSVETMTGPRNGEQYF
TRBV5-1	NA	TRBJ1-1	NA	TGCGCCAGCAGCTTGGAAAACAGGGACACTGAAGCTTTCTTT	CASSLENRDTEAFF
TRBV24-1	NA	TRBJ1-1	NA	TGTGCCACCAGTGATCCAGGACAGACTGAAGCTTTCTTT	CATSDPGQTEAFF
TRBV18	NA	TRBJ1-2	NA	TGTGCCAGCTCCCCGGAGGAGCAGTTCTATGGCTACACCTTC	CASSPEEQFYGYTF
TRBV5-4	few	TRBJ2-3	NA	TGTGCCAGCAGCTTGGACCAGGCAGATACGCAGTATTTT	CASSLDQADTQYF
TRBV11-3	NA	TRBJ2-7	TRBD1	TGTGCCAGCAGCTTAGGAGGACAGGGGTCTTCCTACGAGCAGTACTTC	CASSLGGQGSSYEQYF
TRBV28	NA	TRBJ1-4	NA	TGTGCCAGCAGTTTTGGCGGTACAACTAATGAAAAACTGTTTTTT	CASSFGGTTNEKLFF
TRBV28	few	TRBJ1-1	NA	TGTGCCAGCAGTCTCCCGGGACAACTGAACACTGAAGCTTTCTTT	CASSLPGQLNTEAFF
TRBV6-6	NA	TRBJ2-7	TRBD1	TGTGCCAGCAGTTACAAGGACAGGGGGAACTACGAGCAGTACTTC	CASSYKDRGNYEQYF
TRBV30	few	TRBJ1-3	NA	TGTGCCTGGAGTGTACGGGGGTACGGAAACACCATATATTTT	CAWSVRGYGNTIYF
TRBV27	NA	TRBJ1-2	NA	TGTGCCAGCAGCATTGCAGGGGATGGCTACACCTTC	CASSIAGDGYTF
TRBV27	NA	TRBJ2-2	NA	TGTGCCAGCAGGGTTACAAACACCGGGGAGCTGTTTTTT	CASRVTNTGELFF
TRBV5-4	NA	TRBJ1-4	TRBD1	TGTGCCAGCAGCACGGACAGGGTAGCTAATGAAAAACTGTTTTTT	CASSTDRVANEKLFF
TRBV21-1	NA	TRBJ1-4	NA	NA	CASSKSVAGGAGEKLFF
TRBV27	NA	TRBJ1-6	NA	TGTGCCAGCAGTCTAAGTCGGGGGGGGGCGAATTCACCCCTCCACTTT	CASSLSRGGANSPLHF
TRBV14	few	TRBJ2-7	NA	TGTGCCAGCAGTACGCAAGTAGGAGCAGTCTACGAGCAGTACTTC	CASSTQVGAVYEQYF
TRBV20-1	NA	TRBJ1-5	NA	TGCAGTGCAAGTAGAGGTCAGCCCCAGCATTTT	CSASRGQPQHF
TRBV7-7	NA	TRBJ2-7	NA	TGTGCCAGCAGCCTTTTTCCGACAGACTACGAGCAGTACTTC	CASSLFPTDYEQYF